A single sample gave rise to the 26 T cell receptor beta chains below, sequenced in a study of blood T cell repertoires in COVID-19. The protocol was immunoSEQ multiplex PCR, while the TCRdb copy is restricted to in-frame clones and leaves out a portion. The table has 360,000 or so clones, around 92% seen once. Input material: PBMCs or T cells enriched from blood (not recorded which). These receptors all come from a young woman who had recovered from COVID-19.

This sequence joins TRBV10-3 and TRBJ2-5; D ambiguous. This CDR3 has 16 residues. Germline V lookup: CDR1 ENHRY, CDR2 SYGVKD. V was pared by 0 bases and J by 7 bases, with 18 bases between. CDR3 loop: CAISESLRSGGVTQYF. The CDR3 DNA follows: TGTGCCATCAGTGAGTCTCTGCGGTCCGGTGGTGTGACCCAGTACTTC.

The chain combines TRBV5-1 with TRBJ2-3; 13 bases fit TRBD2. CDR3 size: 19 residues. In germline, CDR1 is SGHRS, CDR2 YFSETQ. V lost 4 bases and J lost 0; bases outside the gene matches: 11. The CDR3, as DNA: TGCGCCAGCAGCGTGACAGGGACTAGCGGGACGCTTAGCACAGATACGCAGTATTTT. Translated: CASSVTGTSGTLSTDTQYF.

The CDR3 DNA reads TGTGCCAGCAGCCCGACGCAGGGGCACACTGAAGCTTTCTTT. It specifies CASSPTQGHTEAFF. The chain is built from TRBV7-9 and TRBJ1-1, with D possibly matching TRBD1 (6 bases). The CDR3 totals 14 residues. The germline V gene encodes CDR1 SEHNR and CDR2 FQNEAQ (reference sequence). Trimming shortened V by 5 bases and J by 3 bases, and 13 bases separated the two germline ends.

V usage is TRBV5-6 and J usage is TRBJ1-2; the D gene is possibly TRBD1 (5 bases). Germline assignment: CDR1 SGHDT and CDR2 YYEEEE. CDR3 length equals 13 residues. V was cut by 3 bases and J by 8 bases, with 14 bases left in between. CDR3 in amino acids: CASSSVVGEGYTF. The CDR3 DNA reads TGTGCCAGCAGCTCTGTAGTAGGGGAAGGCTACACCTTC.

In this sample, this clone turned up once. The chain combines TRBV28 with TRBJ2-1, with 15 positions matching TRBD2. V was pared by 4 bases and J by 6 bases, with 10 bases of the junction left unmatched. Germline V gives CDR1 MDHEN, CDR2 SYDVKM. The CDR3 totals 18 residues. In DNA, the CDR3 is TGTGCCAGCAGTTCGGGACTAGCGGGAGGAACCGGGGGCAATGAGCAGTTCTTC. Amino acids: CASSSGLAGGTGGNEQFF.

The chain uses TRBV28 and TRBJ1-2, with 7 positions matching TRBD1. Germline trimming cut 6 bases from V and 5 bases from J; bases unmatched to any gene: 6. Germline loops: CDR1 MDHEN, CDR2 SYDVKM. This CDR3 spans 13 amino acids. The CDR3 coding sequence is TGTGCCAGCAGGGCCGGGACAGTTTATGGCTACACCTTC. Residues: CASRAGTVYGYTF.

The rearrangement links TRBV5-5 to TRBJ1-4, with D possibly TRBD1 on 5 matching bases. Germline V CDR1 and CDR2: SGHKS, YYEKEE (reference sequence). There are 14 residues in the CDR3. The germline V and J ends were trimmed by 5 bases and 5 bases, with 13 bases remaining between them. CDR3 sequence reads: CASSLTALNEKLFF. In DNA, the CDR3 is TGTGCCAGCAGTTTGACAGCCCTAAATGAAAAACTGTTTTTT.

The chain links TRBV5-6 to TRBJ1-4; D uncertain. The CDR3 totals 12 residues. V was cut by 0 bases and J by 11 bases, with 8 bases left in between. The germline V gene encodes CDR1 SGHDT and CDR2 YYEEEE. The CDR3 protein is CASSLVGSKLFF. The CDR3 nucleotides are TGTGCCAGCAGCTTGGTCGGTTCGAAACTGTTTTTT.

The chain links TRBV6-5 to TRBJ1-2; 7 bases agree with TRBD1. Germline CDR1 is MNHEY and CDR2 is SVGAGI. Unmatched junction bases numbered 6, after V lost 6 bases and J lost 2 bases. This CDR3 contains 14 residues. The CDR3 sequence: CASRRGQRNYGYTF. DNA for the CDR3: TGTGCCAGCAGGAGGGGACAGCGAAACTATGGCTACACCTTC.

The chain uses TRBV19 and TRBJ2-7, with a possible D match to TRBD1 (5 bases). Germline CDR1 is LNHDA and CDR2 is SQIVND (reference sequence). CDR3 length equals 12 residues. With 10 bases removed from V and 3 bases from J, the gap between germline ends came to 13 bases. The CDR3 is CATSGLGYEQYF. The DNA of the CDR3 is TGTGCCACCTCAGGGTTGGGCTACGAGCAGTACTTC.

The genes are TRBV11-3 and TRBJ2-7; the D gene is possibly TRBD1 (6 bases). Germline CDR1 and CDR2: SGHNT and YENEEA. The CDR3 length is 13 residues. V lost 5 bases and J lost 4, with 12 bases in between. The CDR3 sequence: CASSLGHLYEQYF. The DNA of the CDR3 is TGTGCCAGCAGCCTGGGACATCTATACGAGCAGTACTTC.

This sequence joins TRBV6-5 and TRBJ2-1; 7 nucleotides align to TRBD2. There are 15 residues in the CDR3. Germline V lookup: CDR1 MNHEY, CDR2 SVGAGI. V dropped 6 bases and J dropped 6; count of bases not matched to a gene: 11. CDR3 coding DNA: TGTGCCAGCAGCACCGGGGAGGGCTATTTCAATGAGCAGTTCTTC. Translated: CASSTGEGYFNEQFF.

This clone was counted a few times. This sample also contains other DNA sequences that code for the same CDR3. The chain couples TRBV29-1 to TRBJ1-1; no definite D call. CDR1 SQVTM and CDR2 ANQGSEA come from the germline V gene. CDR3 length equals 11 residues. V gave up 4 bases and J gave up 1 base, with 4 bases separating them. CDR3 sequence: CSVARNTEAFF. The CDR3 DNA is TGCAGCGTTGCCCGGAACACTGAAGCTTTCTTT.

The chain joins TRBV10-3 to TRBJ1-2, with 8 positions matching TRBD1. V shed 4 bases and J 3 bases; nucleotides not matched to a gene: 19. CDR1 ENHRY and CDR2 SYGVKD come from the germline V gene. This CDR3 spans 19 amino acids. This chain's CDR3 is CAISVIGGQGAARDYGYTF. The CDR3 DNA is TGTGCCATCAGTGTGATCGGCGGGCAGGGGGCCGCTCGAGACTATGGCTACACCTTC.

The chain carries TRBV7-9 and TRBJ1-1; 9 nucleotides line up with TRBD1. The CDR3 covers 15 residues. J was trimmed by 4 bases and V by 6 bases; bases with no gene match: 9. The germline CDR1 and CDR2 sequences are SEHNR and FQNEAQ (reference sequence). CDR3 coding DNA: TGTGCCAGCAGTTCCCCGACAGGGGGAGGCACTGAAGCTTTCTTT. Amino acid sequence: CASSSPTGGGTEAFF.

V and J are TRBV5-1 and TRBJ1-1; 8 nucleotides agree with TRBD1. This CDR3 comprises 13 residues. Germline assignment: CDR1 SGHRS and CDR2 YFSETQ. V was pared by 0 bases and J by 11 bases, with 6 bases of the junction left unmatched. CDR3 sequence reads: CASSLGTGTGAFF. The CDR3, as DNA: TGCGCCAGCAGCTTGGGGACAGGGACGGGTGCTTTCTTT. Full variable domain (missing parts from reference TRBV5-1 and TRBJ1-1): KAGVTQTPRYLIKTRGQQVTLSCSPISGHRSVSWYQQTPGQGLQFLFEYFSETQRNKGNFPGRFSGRQFSNSRSEMNVSTLELGDSALYLCASSLGTGTGAFFGQGTRLTVV.

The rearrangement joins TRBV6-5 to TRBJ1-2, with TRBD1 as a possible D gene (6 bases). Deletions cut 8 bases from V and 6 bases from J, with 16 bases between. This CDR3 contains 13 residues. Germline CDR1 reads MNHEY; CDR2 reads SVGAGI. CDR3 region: CASSDGGRDGYTF. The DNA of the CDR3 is TGTGCCAGCTCTGATGGGGGCCGGGATGGCTACACCTTC.

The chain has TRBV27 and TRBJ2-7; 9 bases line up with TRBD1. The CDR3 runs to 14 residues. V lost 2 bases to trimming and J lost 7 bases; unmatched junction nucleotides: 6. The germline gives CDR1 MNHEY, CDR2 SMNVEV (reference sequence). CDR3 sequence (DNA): TGTGCCAGCAGTTTACACAGGGGGCTAGAAGAGCAGTACTTC. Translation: CASSLHRGLEEQYF.

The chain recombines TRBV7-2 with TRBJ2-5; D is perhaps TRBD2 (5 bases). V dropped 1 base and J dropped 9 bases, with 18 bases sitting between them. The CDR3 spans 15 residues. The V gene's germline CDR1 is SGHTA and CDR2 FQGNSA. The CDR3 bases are TGTGCCAGCAGCTTAGGAGGAGACCTTAAGGAGGCCCAGTACTTC. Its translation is CASSLGGDLKEAQYF.

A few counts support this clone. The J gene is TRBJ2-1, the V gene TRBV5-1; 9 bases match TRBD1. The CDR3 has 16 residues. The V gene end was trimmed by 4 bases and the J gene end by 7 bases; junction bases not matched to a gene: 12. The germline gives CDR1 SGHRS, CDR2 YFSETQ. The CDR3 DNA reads TGCGCCAGCAGCACCTTCGGACAGGGGAGTTCAAATGAGCAGTTCTTC. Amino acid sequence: CASSTFGQGSSNEQFF.

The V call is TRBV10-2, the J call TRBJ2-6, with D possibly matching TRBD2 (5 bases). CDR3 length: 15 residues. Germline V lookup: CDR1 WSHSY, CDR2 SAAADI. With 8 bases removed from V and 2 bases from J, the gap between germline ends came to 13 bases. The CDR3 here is CASGLGEAGANVLTF. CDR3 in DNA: TGCGCCAGCGGATTGGGAGAGGCTGGGGCCAACGTCCTGACTTTC.

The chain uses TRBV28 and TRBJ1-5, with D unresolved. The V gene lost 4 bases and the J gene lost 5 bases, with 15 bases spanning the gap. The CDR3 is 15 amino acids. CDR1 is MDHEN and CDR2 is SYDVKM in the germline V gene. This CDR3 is CASSWRNKGYQPQHF. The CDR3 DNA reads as TGTGCCAGCAGTTGGAGGAATAAGGGATATCAGCCCCAGCATTTT.

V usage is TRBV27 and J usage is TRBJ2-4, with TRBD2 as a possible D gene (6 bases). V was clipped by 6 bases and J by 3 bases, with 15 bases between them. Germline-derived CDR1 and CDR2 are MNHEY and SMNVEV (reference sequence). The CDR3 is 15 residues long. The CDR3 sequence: CASRGLTRVKNIQYF. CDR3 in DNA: TGTGCCAGCAGGGGCCTGACTAGGGTCAAAAACATTCAGTACTTC.

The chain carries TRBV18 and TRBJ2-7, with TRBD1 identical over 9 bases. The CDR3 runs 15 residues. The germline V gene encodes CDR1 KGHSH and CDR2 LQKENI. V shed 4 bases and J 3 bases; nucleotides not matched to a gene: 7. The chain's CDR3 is CASSLGQGGGYEQYF. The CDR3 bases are TGTGCCAGCTCACTGGGACAGGGAGGGGGCTACGAGCAGTACTTC.

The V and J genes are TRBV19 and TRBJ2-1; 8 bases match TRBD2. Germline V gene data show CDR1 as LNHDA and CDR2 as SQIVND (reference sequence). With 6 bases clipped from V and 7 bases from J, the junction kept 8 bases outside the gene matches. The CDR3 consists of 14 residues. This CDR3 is CASSVRTSSNEQFF. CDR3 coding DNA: TGTGCCAGTAGCGTTAGGACTAGCTCGAATGAGCAGTTCTTC.

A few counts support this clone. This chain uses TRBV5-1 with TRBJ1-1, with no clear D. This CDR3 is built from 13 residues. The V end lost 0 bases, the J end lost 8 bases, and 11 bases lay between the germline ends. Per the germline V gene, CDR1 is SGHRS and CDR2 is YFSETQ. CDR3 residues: CASSLDKKSEAFF. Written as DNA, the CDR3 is TGCGCCAGCAGCTTGGACAAAAAATCCGAAGCTTTCTTT.